What follows is one T cell receptor beta chain and its context. The data derive from a study of control samples from healthy donors and cancer patients. Trimming cost V 0 bases and J 3 bases, with 17 bases left between them. The CDR3 is 17 residues long. Germline values: CDR1 LGHNA, CDR2 YNFKEQ. The assay was immunoSEQ multiplex PCR, and TCRdb's table has in-frame clones only and misses some. The table records 40,000 to 55,000 clones, around 87% of them present only once. This TCR was recovered from a woman aged 55-70 years with lung cancer. The sequenced sample consisted of PBMCs. The V and J genes are TRBV4-2 and TRBJ1-2; D perhaps matches TRBD1 (6 bases). CDR3 residues: CASSQDLMGQNYYGYTF. The CDR3 nucleotides read TGTGCCAGCAGCCAAGACCTTATGGGACAAAATTACTATGGCTACACCTTC.